This T cell receptor beta chain was documented in a study of vaccination and CD4 T cells after COVID-19. The overall study: Cells were stimulated with overlapping spike peptide pools from SARS-CoV-2, HCoV-NL63, HCoV-OC43 and HCoV-229E. No peptide, an HIV-1 Nef pool, or a CEFX pool was what each control culture received.

CDR1 SEHNR and CDR2 FQNEAQ come from the germline V gene (reference sequence). This CDR3 is built from 13 residues. The ends were cut back, 2 bases at V and 2 bases at J, with 6 bases in the middle. Noted treatment: 10-day PBMC culture with coronavirus spike peptide pools or control peptides (ViraFEST assay). ViraFEST expanded antigen-specific T cells with peptide pools, then sequenced TCRs. About this clonotype: Its antigen is not known.

The Oncomine TCR Beta short-read assay generated sequence data from the DNA of cultured CD4+ T cells. TCRdb reprocessed the PCR reads with MiXCR, giving one entry per CDR3 protein. The repertoire holds around 12,000 distinct CDR3 sequences, with approximately 53% as singletons. Sample: CD4+ T cells from blood, cultured in vitro. This chain uses TRBV7-9 with TRBJ2-5; D gene unclear. The clonotype was recovered from a human donor who had recovered from COVID-19. The CDR3 DNA sequence: TGTGCCAGCAGCTTACTCGCACAAGAGACCCAGTACTTC. As protein: CASSLLAQETQYF.